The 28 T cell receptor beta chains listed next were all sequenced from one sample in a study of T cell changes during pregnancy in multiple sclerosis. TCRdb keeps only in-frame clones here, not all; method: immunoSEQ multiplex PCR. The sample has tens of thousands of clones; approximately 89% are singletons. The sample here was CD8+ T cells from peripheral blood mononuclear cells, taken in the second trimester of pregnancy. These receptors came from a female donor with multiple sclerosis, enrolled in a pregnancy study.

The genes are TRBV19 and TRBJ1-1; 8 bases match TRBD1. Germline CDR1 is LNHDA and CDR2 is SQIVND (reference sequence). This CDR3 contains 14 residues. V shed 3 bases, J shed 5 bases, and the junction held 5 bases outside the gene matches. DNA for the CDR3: TGTGCCAGTAGTATCTCCAGGGGGCAGACTGAAGCTTTCTTT. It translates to CASSISRGQTEAFF.

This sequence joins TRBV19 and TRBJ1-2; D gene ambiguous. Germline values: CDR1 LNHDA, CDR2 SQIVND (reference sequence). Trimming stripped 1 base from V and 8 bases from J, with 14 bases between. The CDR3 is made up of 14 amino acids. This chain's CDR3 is CASSIVGVPEGYTF. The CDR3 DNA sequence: TGTGCCAGTAGTATAGTAGGAGTCCCCGAGGGCTACACCTTC.

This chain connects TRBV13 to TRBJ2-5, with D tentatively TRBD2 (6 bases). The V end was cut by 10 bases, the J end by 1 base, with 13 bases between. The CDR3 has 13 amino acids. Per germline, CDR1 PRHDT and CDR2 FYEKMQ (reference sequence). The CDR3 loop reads CATGLGGQETQYF. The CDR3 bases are TGTGCCACCGGACTGGGGGGCCAAGAGACCCAGTACTTC.

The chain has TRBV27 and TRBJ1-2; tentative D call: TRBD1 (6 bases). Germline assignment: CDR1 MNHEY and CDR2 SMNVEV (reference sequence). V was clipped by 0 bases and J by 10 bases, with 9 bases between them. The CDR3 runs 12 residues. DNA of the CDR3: TGTGCCAGCAGTTTATCTGGACAGTTCTACACCTTC. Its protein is CASSLSGQFYTF.

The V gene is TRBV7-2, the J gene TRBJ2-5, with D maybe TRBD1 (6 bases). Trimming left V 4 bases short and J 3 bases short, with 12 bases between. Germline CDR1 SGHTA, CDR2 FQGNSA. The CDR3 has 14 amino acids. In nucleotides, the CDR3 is TGTGCCAGCAGCTCCAGACAGGTAAAAGAGACCCAGTACTTC. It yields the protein CASSSRQVKETQYF. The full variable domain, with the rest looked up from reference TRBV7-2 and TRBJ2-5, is GAGVSQSPSNKVTEKGKDVELRCDPISGHTALYWYRQSLGQGLEFLIYFQGNSAPDKSGLPSDRFSAERTGGSVSTLTIQRTQQEDSAVYLCASSSRQVKETQYFGPGTRLLVL.

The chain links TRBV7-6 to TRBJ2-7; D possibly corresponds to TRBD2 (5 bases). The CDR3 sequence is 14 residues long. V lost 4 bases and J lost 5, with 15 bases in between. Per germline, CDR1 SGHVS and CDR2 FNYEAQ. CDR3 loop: CASSSPGITNEQYF. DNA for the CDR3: TGTGCCAGCAGCTCTCCGGGAATAACCAACGAGCAGTACTTC.

CDR3 residues: CASSSDRVLMYF. The CDR3 nucleotides read TGTGCCAGCAGCTCCGACAGGGTTTTAATGTACTTC. This chain uses TRBV7-8 with TRBJ2-7; 7 bases agree with TRBD1. The germline V gene has CDR1 SGHVS and CDR2 FQNEAQ. The length of the CDR3 is 12 residues. The trim removed 4 bases at V and 12 bases at J, leaving 9 bases unmatched. The full variable domain, rest sourced from reference TRBV7-8 and TRBJ2-7, is GAGVSQSPRYKVAKRGQDVALRCDPISGHVSLFWYQQALGQGPEFLTYFQNEAQLDKSGLPSDRFFAERPEGSVSTLKIQRTQQEDSAVYLCASSSDRVLMYFGPGTRLTVT.

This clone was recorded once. The DNA for the CDR3 is TGCAACCGACCGGGACAAAACAATCAGCCCCAGCATTTT. Amino acid sequence: CNRPGQNNQPQHF. This chain connects TRBV29-1 to TRBJ1-5, with D tentatively TRBD1 (6 bases). CDR1 is SQVTM, CDR2 ANQGSEA, per germline. The CDR3 length is 13 residues.

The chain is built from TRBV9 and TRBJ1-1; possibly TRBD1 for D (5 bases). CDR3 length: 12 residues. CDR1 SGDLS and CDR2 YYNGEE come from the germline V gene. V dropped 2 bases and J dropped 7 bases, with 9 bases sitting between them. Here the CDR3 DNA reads TGTGCCAGCAGCGTCCTCGGGGGTGAAGCTTTCTTT. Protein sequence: CASSVLGGEAFF.

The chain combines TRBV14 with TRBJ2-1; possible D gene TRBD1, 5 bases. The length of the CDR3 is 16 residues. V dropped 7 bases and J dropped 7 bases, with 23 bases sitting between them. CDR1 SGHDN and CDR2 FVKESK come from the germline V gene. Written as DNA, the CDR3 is TGTGCCAGCACCCCAACCTGGACGGACACGAATAATGAGCAGTTCTTC. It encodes CASTPTWTDTNNEQFF.

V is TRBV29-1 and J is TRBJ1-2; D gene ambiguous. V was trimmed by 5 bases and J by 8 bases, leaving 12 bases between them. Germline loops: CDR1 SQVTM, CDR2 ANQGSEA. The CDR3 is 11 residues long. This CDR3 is CSVQVAQGYTF. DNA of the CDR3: TGCAGCGTTCAGGTGGCGCAGGGCTACACCTTC.

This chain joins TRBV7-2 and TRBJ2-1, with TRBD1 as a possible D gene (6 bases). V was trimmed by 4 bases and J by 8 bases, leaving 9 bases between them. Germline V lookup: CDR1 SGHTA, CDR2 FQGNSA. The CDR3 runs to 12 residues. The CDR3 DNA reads TGTGCCAGCAGCTACAGGGTCGATGAGCAGTTCTTC. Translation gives CASSYRVDEQFF.

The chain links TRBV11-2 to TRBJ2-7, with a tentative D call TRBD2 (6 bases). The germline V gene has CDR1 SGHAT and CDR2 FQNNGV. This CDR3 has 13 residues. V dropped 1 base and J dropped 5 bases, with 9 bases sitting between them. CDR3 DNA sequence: TGTGCCAGCAGCTTAGGGGGACTGAACGAGCAGTACTTC. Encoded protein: CASSLGGLNEQYF.

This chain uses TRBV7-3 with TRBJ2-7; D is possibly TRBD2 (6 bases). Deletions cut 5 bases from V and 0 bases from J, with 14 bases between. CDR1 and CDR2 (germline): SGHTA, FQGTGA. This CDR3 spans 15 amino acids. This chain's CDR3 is CASSALVGGSYEQYF. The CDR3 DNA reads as TGTGCCAGCAGCGCCCTCGTGGGGGGCTCCTACGAGCAGTACTTC.

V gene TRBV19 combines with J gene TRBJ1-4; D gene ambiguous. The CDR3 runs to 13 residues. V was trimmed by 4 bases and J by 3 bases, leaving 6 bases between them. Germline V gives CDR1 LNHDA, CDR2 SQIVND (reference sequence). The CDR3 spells CASSRHPNEKLFF. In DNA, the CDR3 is TGTGCCAGTAGTAGGCACCCTAATGAAAAACTGTTTTTT.

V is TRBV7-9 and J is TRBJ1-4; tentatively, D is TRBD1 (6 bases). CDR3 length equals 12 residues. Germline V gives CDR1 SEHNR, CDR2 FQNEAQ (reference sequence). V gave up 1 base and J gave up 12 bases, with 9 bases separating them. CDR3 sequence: CASSLGQAELFF. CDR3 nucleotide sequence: TGTGCCAGCAGCTTAGGACAGGCAGAACTGTTTTTT.

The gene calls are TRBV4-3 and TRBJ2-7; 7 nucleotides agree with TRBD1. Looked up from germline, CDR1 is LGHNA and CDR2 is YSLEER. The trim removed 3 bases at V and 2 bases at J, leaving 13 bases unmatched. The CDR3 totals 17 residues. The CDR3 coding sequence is TGCGCCAGCAGCCATGACAGGGACCCTTGGAACCCCTACGAGCAGTACTTC. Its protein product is CASSHDRDPWNPYEQYF.

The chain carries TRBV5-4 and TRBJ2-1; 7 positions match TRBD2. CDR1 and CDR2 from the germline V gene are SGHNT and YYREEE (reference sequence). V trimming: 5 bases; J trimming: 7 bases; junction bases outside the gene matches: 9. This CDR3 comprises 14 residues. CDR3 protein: CASSTPGGRNEQFF. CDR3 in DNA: TGTGCCAGCAGTACACCGGGAGGTCGGAATGAGCAGTTCTTC.

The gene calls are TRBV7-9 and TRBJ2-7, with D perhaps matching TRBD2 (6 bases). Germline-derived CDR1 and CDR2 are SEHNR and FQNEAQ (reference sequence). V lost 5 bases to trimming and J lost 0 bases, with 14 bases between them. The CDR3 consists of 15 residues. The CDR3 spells CASSPGGGFSYEQYF. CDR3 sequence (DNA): TGTGCCAGCAGCCCGGGTGGGGGGTTCTCCTACGAGCAGTACTTC.

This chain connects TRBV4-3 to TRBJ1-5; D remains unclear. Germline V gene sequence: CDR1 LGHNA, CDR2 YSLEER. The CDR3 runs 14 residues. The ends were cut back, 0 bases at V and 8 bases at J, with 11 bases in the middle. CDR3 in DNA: TGCGCCAGCAGCCAAGACCCGGAGTCTAAGCCCCAGCATTTT. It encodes CASSQDPESKPQHF.

CDR3 DNA sequence: TGCGCCAGCAGCCAAGTCCGGGTTTCCCCCTCTGGAAACACCATATATTTT. Its translation: CASSQVRVSPSGNTIYF. This chain uses TRBV4-3 with TRBJ1-3; D is undetermined. The CDR3 is 17 residues long. The germline CDR1 and CDR2 sequences are LGHNA and YSLEER. Trimming removed 1 base from V and 0 bases from J, with 13 bases in between.

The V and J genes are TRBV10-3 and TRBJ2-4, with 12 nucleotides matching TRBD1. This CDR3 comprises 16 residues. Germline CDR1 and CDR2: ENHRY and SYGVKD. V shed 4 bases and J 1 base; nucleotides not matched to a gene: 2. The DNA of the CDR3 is TGTGCCATCAGTGGGGGACAGGGGGCGGCCAAAAACATTCAGTACTTC. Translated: CAISGGQGAAKNIQYF.

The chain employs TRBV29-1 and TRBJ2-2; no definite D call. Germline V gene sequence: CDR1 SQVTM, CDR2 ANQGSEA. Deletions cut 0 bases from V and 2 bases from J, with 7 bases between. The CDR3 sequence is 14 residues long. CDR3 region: CSVEERGNTGELFF. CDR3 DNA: TGCAGCGTTGAAGAGAGAGGTAACACCGGGGAGCTGTTTTTT.

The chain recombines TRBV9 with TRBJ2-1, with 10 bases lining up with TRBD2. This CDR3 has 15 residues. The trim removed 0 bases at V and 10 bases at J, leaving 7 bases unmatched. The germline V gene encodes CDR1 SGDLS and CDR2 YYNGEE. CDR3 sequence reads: CASSVVSGGAKEQFF. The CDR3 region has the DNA TGTGCCAGCAGCGTAGTGAGCGGGGGGGCAAAGGAGCAGTTCTTC.

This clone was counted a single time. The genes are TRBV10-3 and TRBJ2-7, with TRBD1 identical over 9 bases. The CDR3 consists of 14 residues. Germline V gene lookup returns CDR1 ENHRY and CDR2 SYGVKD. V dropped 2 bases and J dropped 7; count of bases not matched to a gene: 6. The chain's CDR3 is CAISETGQGKEQYF. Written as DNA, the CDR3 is TGTGCCATCAGTGAGACCGGACAGGGGAAGGAGCAGTACTTC.

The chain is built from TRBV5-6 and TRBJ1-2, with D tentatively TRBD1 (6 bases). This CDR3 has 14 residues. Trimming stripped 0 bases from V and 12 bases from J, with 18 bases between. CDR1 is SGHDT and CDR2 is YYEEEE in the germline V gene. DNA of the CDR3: TGTGCCAGCAGCTTGGTTCAAGACCTACAGGGTCACACCTTC. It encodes CASSLVQDLQGHTF.

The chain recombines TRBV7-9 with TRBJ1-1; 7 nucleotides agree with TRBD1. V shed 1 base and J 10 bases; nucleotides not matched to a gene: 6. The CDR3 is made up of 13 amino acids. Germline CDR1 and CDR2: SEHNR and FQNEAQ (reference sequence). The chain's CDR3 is CASSLGQGERAFF. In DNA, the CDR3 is TGTGCCAGCAGCTTAGGCCAGGGGGAAAGAGCTTTCTTT. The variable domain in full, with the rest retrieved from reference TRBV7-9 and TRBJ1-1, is DTGVSQNPRHKITKRGQNVTFRCDPISEHNRLYWYRQTLGQGPEFLTYFQNEAQLEKSRLLSDRFSAERPKGSFSTLEIQRTEQGDSAMYLCASSLGQGERAFFGQGTRLTVV.

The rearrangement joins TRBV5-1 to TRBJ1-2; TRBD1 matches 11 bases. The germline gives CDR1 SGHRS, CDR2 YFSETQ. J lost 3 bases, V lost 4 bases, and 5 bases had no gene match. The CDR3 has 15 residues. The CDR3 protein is CASSLGQGADYGYTF. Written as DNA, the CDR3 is TGCGCCAGCAGCCTAGGACAGGGGGCTGACTATGGCTACACCTTC.